The present entry profiles one TCR beta chain with its context. Healthy bone marrow donors formed the donor group. The source of the sample is a study of cytomegalovirus exposure and HLA in healthy donors. CDR3 length: 15 amino acids. V shed 4 bases and J shed 1 base, with 11 bases lying between them. Looked up from germline, CDR1 is SGHNT and CDR2 is YENEEA. The PCR ran on 60 Vbeta and 13 Jbeta primers. Generated by immunoSEQ multiplex PCR, the TCRdb table keeps only in-frame clones and is missing some. The sample lists 200,000 to 250,000 clones, roughly 70% seen once, with 1.8% in the top ten. This clonotype was sampled from a woman aged 25 to 45 in good health and CMV-seronegative. The chain carries TRBV11-3 and TRBJ2-1, with D possibly TRBD1 on 6 matching bases. Sequenced input: PBMCs. The CDR3 protein is CASSSQGKSYNEQFF. DNA of the CDR3: TGTGCCAGCAGCTCACAGGGAAAGTCCTACAATGAGCAGTTCTTC.